This T cell receptor (beta chain) was documented in a study of blood T cell repertoires in COVID-19. Study-wide background: Donors in the United States, Italy and Spain gave samples during acute or convalescent COVID-19.

In the authors' workflow: Reference gene primers were amplified, and this amplification served to estimate nucleated cell counts. The assay was immunoSEQ multiplex PCR, and TCRdb's table has in-frame clones only and misses some. V and J calls and clone size are copied from that table; D and trimming were computed from the DNA. Of 200,000 to 250,000 clones listed, roughly 83% are singletons. CDR1 is SGHAT and CDR2 is FQNNGV in the germline V gene. V gave up 0 bases and J gave up 1 base, with 9 bases separating them. The CDR3 sequence is 15 residues long. This clone occurred a few times. Material: peripheral blood. The chain couples TRBV11-2 to TRBJ1-1; D not resolved. The origin of this receptor is a woman between 45 and 65 years old with acute or convalescent COVID-19. The chain's CDR3 is CASSLERGGNTEAFF. The CDR3 nucleotides read TGTGCCAGCAGCTTAGAACGCGGCGGGAACACTGAAGCTTTCTTT.